Detailed here is one T cell receptor (beta chain). The antigen remains undetermined. The repertoire was sequenced with immunoSEQ multiplex PCR; TCRdb's copy has only in-frame clones and lacks some. The table has fewer than 200,000 clones, roughly nine tenths seen once. The donors were part of the validation cohort, which consisted of more than 90 subjects and was separate from the first cohort of 666 subjects. The data originate from a study of cytomegalovirus exposure and HLA in healthy donors. Study summary: The same platform was used for the roughly 120 validation repertoires as for the 666 first-cohort repertoires, as reported in a later analysis. Findings of the study overall: Despite most TCR sequences being rare, some public TCRs occurred in many donors. A few CMV-associated chains were confirmed in vitro to be specific for CMV antigens.

From germline, CDR1 is SGDLS and CDR2 YYNGEE. J gave up 1 base and V 0 bases, and 0 bases lay outside the gene matches. The CDR3 is 14 amino acids. The V call is TRBV9, the J call TRBJ1-1; 7 bases match TRBD1. Sample: PBMCs. This TCR derives from a woman under 30 in good health and CMV-seropositive. The CDR3 loop reads CASSVGQGNTEAFF. The CDR3 nucleotides read TGTGCCAGCAGCGTAGGACAGGGGAACACTGAAGCTTTCTTT.